What follows describes a single TCR beta chain. The antigen is not known. The PCR had 60 Vbeta and 13 Jbeta primers. The assay was immunoSEQ multiplex PCR, and TCRdb's table has in-frame clones only and misses some. This sample contains under 100,000 clones. The sample is drawn from a study of cytomegalovirus exposure and HLA in healthy donors. General study findings and limits: Rarity characterized most TCR sequences, yet some public TCRs appeared in many donors. Based on reports, TCR beta sequences accurately predicted HLA-A and HLA-B alleles for most subjects. V- and J-gene trimming in TCR beta was tied to a missense DCLRE1C variant by an analysis performed later. Some segments of the V type, notably TRBV6-2 and TRBV6-3, were excluded as indistinguishable.

With V trimmed by 5 bases and J by 7 bases, 3 bases remained unmatched. The CDR3 has 14 amino acids. Per the germline V gene, CDR1 is MNHEY and CDR2 is SMNVEV (reference sequence). The sequencing sample was made of PBMCs. The TCR was taken from a man in his thirties or forties in good health and CMV-seronegative. The chain couples TRBV27 to TRBJ2-2, with TRBD1 matching over 11 bases. In DNA form, the CDR3 reads TGTGCCAGCAGTGGACAGGGGGCTGGCGGGGAGCTGTTTTTT. Translating it yields CASSGQGAGGELFF.